The T cell receptor beta chain under discussion was sequenced for a study of blood T cell repertoires in COVID-19. Original methodology: Nucleated cell number was recorded as an estimate derived from reference gene primer amplification. Sequenced by immunoSEQ multiplex PCR; TCRdb stores in-frame clones only, minus some. The DNA gave D and trimming, while V, J and clone size come from that table. The sample carries some 96,000 clones, approximately 80% recorded once. Trimming took off 6 bases at V and 4 bases at J, with 19 bases between the two ends. This CDR3 spans 15 amino acids. Germline V CDR1 and CDR2: MNHEY, SVGEGT.

Specimen: peripheral blood. This chain links TRBV6-2 or TRBV6-3 with TRBJ2-7, with D uncertain. This TCR derives from a woman aged 70 to 79 with acute or convalescent COVID-19. CDR3 DNA sequence: TGTGCCAGCAGCTTAACCCCCACAGTTTCTTACGAGCAGTACGTC. This translates into CASSLTPTVSYEQYV.